One TCR beta chain is described in this entry. Its antigen is undetermined. This record comes from a study of shared clonotypes between healthy human individuals. Method: immunoSEQ multiplex PCR; TCRdb's copy keeps in-frame clones and lacks some. Of some 1.4 million clones in the sample, about 96% were seen once. V was pared by 4 bases and J by 10 bases, with 3 bases of the junction left unmatched. CDR3 size: 11 residues. CDR1 and CDR2 (germline): DFQATT, SNEGSKA (reference sequence). Study-level points and caveats: Incomplete sequencing of sorted subsets was indicated by rarefaction despite large depth.

The clonotype comes from a young man in good health. Sequenced sample: naive CD4+ T cells sorted from blood. Subset meaning: CD45RA+ positively selected. The chain links TRBV20-1 to TRBJ2-1; 8 bases are a match to TRBD2. The CDR3 reads CSATRLAEQFF. The CDR3, as DNA: TGCAGTGCTACCCGACTAGCGGAGCAGTTCTTC.